Listed below are T cell receptor beta chains from one sample, sequenced in a study of human T cells and chemical hapten exposure. TCRdb re-derived calls from the RACE reads in MiXCR, one entry per CDR3 protein. The sample lists about 84,000 distinct CDR3 sequences, 10% to 13% occurring once. This specimen was whole blood, taken in connection with sensitization to the hapten diphenylcyclopropenone (DPC). The receptor set was obtained from a woman aged 25 to 39 with alopecia areata. Some clones in this sample may be carry-over from other donors' samples. CDR3s include the opening cysteine and the closing phenylalanine or tryptophan. The order of the fields is V gene, clone size, J gene, D gene, CDR3 DNA, CDR3 protein. A D gene is named only where the DNA matches it firmly. Only some rows state a clone size, as once, few, many or a class for expanded clones.

TRBV5-1	many	TRBJ2-1	NA	TGCGCCAGCAGCCCCCGCGAGGGGACCAATGAGCAGTTCTTC	CASSPREGTNEQFF
TRBV9	few	TRBJ1-1	NA	TGTGCCAGCAGCGGATCAAGGAGGTGGTACACTGAAGCTTTCTTT	CASSGSRRWYTEAFF
TRBV27	few	TRBJ1-1	NA	TGTGCCAGCAGTAGGCAGGGAGGGGACACTGAAGCTTTCTTT	CASSRQGGDTEAFF
TRBV29-1	NA	TRBJ1-1	NA	TGCAGCGTGCGACAGCAGAACACTGAAGCTTTCTTT	CSVRQQNTEAFF
TRBV24-1	many	TRBJ2-6	TRBD1	TGTGCCACCAGTGCCCGGACAGGTCAAGTAGGTGGGGCCAACGTCCTGACTTTC	CATSARTGQVGGANVLTF
TRBV27	few	TRBJ2-3	NA	TGTGCCAGCAGAGGGAAAATAGCGGGCACAGATACGCAGTATTTT	CASRGKIAGTDTQYF
TRBV3-1	NA	TRBJ2-1	TRBD2	TGTGCCAGCAGCCTCGTAGCGGGAGCGGGCAATGAGCAGTTCTTC	CASSLVAGAGNEQFF
TRBV6-1	many	TRBJ1-5	NA	TGTGCCAGCGGGGGAGTTTATAGCAATCAGCCCCAGCATTTT	CASGGVYSNQPQHF
TRBV28	many	TRBJ2-1	TRBD2	TGTGCCAGCAGTTGGCCCGGACTAGCGGGCTACAATGAGCAGTTCTTC	CASSWPGLAGYNEQFF
TRBV6-2/TRBV6-3	many	TRBJ1-1	TRBD1	TGTGCCAGCAGTTTCCGACAGGGATTGTACAACACTGAAGCTTTCTTT	CASSFRQGLYNTEAFF
TRBV30	few	TRBJ2-2	NA	TGTGCCTGGAGTGGTGAAGGGCACACCGGGGAGCTGTTTTTT	CAWSGEGHTGELFF
TRBV4-3	many	TRBJ1-5	NA	TGCGCCAGCAGCCCTATCGGGGGTCAGCCCCAGCATTTT	CASSPIGGQPQHF
TRBV28	once	TRBJ1-5	NA	TGTGCCAGCAGGACTTCAGGGACGTATAGCAATCAGCCCCAGCATTTT	CASRTSGTYSNQPQHF
TRBV19	many	TRBJ2-6	NA	TGTGCCAGTAGTACCTCGGCCACTACTCAGGGAGCCAACGTCCTGACTTTC	CASSTSATTQGANVLTF
TRBV12-3/TRBV12-4	many	TRBJ1-2	NA	TGTGCCAGCAGAAAGGGGGGATTAAACTATGGCTACACCTTC	CASRKGGLNYGYTF
TRBV12-3/TRBV12-4	many	TRBJ1-3	NA	TGTGCCAGCAGTTCGACGGGAAACACCATATATTTT	CASSSTGNTIYF
TRBV5-1	few	TRBJ2-3	NA	TGCGCCAGCAGCTCTGGGCTGGGCACAGATACGCAGTATTTT	CASSSGLGTDTQYF
TRBV28	many	TRBJ1-1	NA	TGTGCCAGCAAAATATTTGGGTTCATGAACACTGAAGCTTTCTTT	CASKIFGFMNTEAFF
TRBV20-1	once	TRBJ1-1	NA	TGCAGTGCTAGAGTTCCAGGGTGGGGGACGAACACTGAAGCTTTCTTT	CSARVPGWGTNTEAFF
TRBV2	many	TRBJ1-6	NA	TGTGCCAGCAGTCCAGGGCCACTTAATTCACCCCTCCACTTT	CASSPGPLNSPLHF
TRBV28	NA	TRBJ2-7	TRBD1	TGTGCCAGCAGAGCCGGGACAGCGAACTCCTACGAGCAGTACTTC	CASRAGTANSYEQYF
TRBV20-1	NA	TRBJ1-4	NA	TGCAGTGCTAAGGGAGGGTCCCTCGGTAATGAAAAACTGTTTTTT	CSAKGGSLGNEKLFF
TRBV11-2	few	TRBJ2-3	NA	TGTGCCAGCAGCTTAGAAGTTCTCACAGATACGCAGTATTTT	CASSLEVLTDTQYF
TRBV7-9	few	TRBJ1-2	NA	TGTGCCAGCAGCTTGGAAGTAGGAGGCTACACCTTC	CASSLEVGGYTF
TRBV7-9	many	TRBJ2-7	TRBD1	TGTGCCAGCAGCCCCGGCCGGACAGGTTACGAGCAGTACTTC	CASSPGRTGYEQYF
TRBV20-1	many	TRBJ2-5	TRBD2	TGCAGTGCCCAAAGGCTAGCGGGGGCCCAAGAGACCCAGTACTTC	CSAQRLAGAQETQYF
TRBV10-3	NA	TRBJ1-1	NA	TGTGCCATCAGTGGGACGGAGAACACTGAAGCTTTCTTT	CAISGTENTEAFF
TRBV29-1	NA	TRBJ2-5	NA	TGCAGCGTTGATAGCGAATTCCAAGAGACCCAGTACTTC	CSVDSEFQETQYF
TRBV28	NA	TRBJ1-2	NA	TGTGCCAGCAGTTGGGCGGGGGATAAGGACTATGGCTACACCTTC	CASSWAGDKDYGYTF
TRBV29-1	many	TRBJ2-1	NA	TGCAGCGTTGAAAGTCCCGTAGAGCAGTTCTTC	CSVESPVEQFF
TRBV3-1	few	TRBJ2-1	NA	TGTGCCAGCAGCCAAGGGCCTAATGAGCAGTTCTTC	CASSQGPNEQFF
TRBV30	many	TRBJ2-1	NA	TGTGCCTGGAGTCCAGGGTCCCTAAATGAGCAGTTCTTC	CAWSPGSLNEQFF
TRBV2	many	TRBJ1-2	NA	TGTGCCAGCACGGGACTAACCGACTATGGCTACACCTTC	CASTGLTDYGYTF
TRBV5-1	few	TRBJ1-1	NA	TGCGCCAGCAGCTCCCCAGTCTCAAACACTAAAGCTTTCTTT	CASSSPVSNTKAFF
TRBV28	few	TRBJ2-7	TRBD1	TGTGCCAGCAGTTCCGGGACAGCTCTGGAGTACTTC	CASSSGTALEYF
TRBV30	NA	TRBJ2-5	NA	TGTGCCTGGAGTGTCGAGGGAACAAGGGGGACCCAGTACTTC	CAWSVEGTRGTQYF
TRBV7-2	NA	TRBJ1-5	NA	TGTGCCAGCAGCCTACAGAACAACAATCAGCCCCAGCATTTT	CASSLQNNNQPQHF
TRBV4-3	many	TRBJ2-3	NA	TGCGCCAGCAGCCAAGATGCGGGCGGGGGCACAGATACGCAGTATTTT	CASSQDAGGGTDTQYF
TRBV21-1	few	TRBJ1-6	NA	TGTGCCAGCAGCGGGCTGGGCCCTTATAATTCACCCCTCCACTTT	CASSGLGPYNSPLHF
TRBV9	many	TRBJ2-3	TRBD2	TGTGCCAGCAGCCCCCAGGCATCGGGAGGAAGCACAGATACGCAGTATTTT	CASSPQASGGSTDTQYF
TRBV5-6	NA	TRBJ2-7	NA	TGTGCCAGCAGCCGTTCTCGCGGCGAGCAGTACTTC	CASSRSRGEQYF
TRBV9	many	TRBJ2-1	NA	TGTGCCAGCAGCGGACCGAGACAGGGTATAGGGGGGAATGAGCAGTTCTTC	CASSGPRQGIGGNEQFF
TRBV7-2	many	TRBJ1-1	NA	TGTGCCAGCCGGGCGGGGACTTCGAACACTGAAGCTTTCTTT	CASRAGTSNTEAFF